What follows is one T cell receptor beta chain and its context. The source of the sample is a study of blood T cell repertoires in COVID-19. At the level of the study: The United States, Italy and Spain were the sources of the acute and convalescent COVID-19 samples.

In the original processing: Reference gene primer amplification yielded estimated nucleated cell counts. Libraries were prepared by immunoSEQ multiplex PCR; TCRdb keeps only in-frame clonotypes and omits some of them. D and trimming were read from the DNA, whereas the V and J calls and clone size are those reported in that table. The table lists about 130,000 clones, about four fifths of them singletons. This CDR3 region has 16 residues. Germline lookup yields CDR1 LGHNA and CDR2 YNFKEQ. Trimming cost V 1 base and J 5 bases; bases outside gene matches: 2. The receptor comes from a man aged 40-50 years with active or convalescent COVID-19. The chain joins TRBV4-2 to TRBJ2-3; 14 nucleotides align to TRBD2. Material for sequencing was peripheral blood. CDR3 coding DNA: TGTGCCAGCAGCCAAGGACTAGCGGGAGGGAGAGATACGCAGTATTTT. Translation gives CASSQGLAGGRDTQYF.